Each of the 2 T cell receptor beta chains below was sequenced from the same sample in a study of blood T cells in healthy people across ages (dated by TCRdb to between 2014 and 2017). Library preparation used 5' RACE. TCRdb shows the sequencer as Illumina HiSeq 2500. The second PCR ran for roughly 7 to 11 cycles and used a J-beta primer mix along with a sample-barcoded 5' primer. TCRdb redid the processing of the public reads, applying fastp at Q25 and MiXCR, and retained in-frame beta chains. Each CDR3 protein gets just one entry, which takes the most common genes and DNA from the rows behind it. The sample table contains roughly 560,000 distinct CDR3 sequences; only one count was recorded for 24% of them. Approximately 10% of the sample is taken by the ten largest. The data also belong to a second study, concerning T cells of mothers and their children.

Sequenced sample: blood. These receptors all stem from a boy between 10 and 17 years old in good health.

As DNA, the CDR3 is TGTGCCAGCAGCGTCACAGGAGATTATGGCTACACCTTC. It encodes CASSVTGDYGYTF. The chain has TRBV11-2 and TRBJ1-2, with a possible D match to TRBD1 (5 bases). CDR1 and CDR2 (germline): SGHAT, FQNNGV. The CDR3 runs to 13 residues. The V and J ends lost 5 bases and 5 bases respectively, with 12 bases between them.

This clonotype was observed a few times. The J gene is TRBJ2-3, the V gene TRBV18, with a possible D match to TRBD2 (5 bases). Germline-derived CDR1 and CDR2 are KGHSH and LQKENI. CDR3 length: 16 amino acids. Between the trimmed V and J ends, which lost 3 bases and 4 bases, there was a span of 17 bases. The DNA of the CDR3 is TGTGCCAGCTCACCTACCCGGGGATTTCAGGCAGATACGCAGTATTTT. Its translation: CASSPTRGFQADTQYF.